Shown below are 27 T cell receptor beta chains from a single sample sequenced in a study of long-term antiretroviral therapy in people with HIV. This was the immunoSEQ v3.0 assay at survey level. Repertoires were generated with immunoSEQ multiplex PCR, while TCRdb's copy carries only in-frame clones and drops some. Here the sample spans tens of thousands of clones, 80% to 90% being singletons. The sample was unsorted PBMCs, taken 0.2 years before starting antiretroviral therapy. Every receptor here comes from a man aged 18 to 30 with HIV.

Worth noting for this clone: This sample includes further DNA sequences coding for the same CDR3. The chain carries TRBV29-1 and TRBJ1-1; the D gene is possibly TRBD1 (6 bases). The CDR3 is 12 amino acids. Germline CDR1 is SQVTM and CDR2 is ANQGSEA. Trimming removed 1 base from V and 5 bases from J, with 8 bases in between. CDR3 in amino acids: CSVEARGTEAFF. The CDR3 nucleotides are TGCAGCGTTGAAGCGAGGGGGACTGAAGCTTTCTTT. The variable domain in full, completed from reference TRBV29-1 and TRBJ1-1, reads SAVISQKPSRDICQRGTSLTIQCQVDSQVTMMFWYRQQPGQSLTLIATANQGSEATYESGFVIDKFPISRPNLTFSTLTVSNMSPEDSSIYLCSVEARGTEAFFGQGTRLTVV.

The chain joins TRBV18 to TRBJ2-3; D unresolved. V lost 3 bases to trimming and J lost 1 base, with 2 bases between them. CDR1 and CDR2 (germline): KGHSH, LQKENI. The CDR3 length is 12 residues. CDR3 sequence reads: CASSPGTDTQYF. CDR3 DNA: TGTGCCAGCTCACCGGGCACAGATACGCAGTATTTT.

CDR3 amino acids: CASSQVKFFNTEAFF. CDR3 coding DNA: TGCGCCAGCAGCCAAGTAAAATTTTTCAACACTGAAGCTTTCTTT. V usage is TRBV4-1 and J usage is TRBJ1-1; no definite D call. This CDR3 is built from 15 residues. Trimming left V 1 base short and J 2 bases short, with 11 bases between. Germline-derived CDR1 and CDR2 are MGHRA and YSYEKL.

This clone was seen once. The CDR3 sequence is CASSTSKGVGNYGYTF. The DNA of the CDR3 is TGTGCCAGCAGCACCAGCAAGGGGGTAGGTAACTATGGCTACACCTTC. The rearrangement links TRBV21-1 to TRBJ1-2; TRBD1 is the table's D call, not checked against the DNA. TRBV21-1 is recorded as a pseudogene. The CDR3 runs 16 residues.

This clone was counted once. The chain employs TRBV4-2 and TRBJ2-7; D may correspond to TRBD1 or TRBD2 (5 bases each). This CDR3 has 14 residues. From germline, CDR1 is LGHNA and CDR2 YNFKEQ. V lost 1 base and J lost 6, with 13 bases in between. The CDR3 sequence: CASSQVSGRGEQYF. The CDR3 DNA reads TGTGCCAGCAGCCAAGTTTCGGGACGGGGCGAGCAGTACTTC.

This clone was counted a few times. V is TRBV6-5 and J is TRBJ1-4; no clear D. CDR3 length: 12 residues. Germline loops: CDR1 MNHEY, CDR2 SVGAGI. Trimming stripped 10 bases from V and 8 bases from J, with 14 bases between. DNA for the CDR3: TGTGCCACCGGTCGCCCCGTCGAAAAACTGTTTTTT. It translates to CATGRPVEKLFF.

This clone ranks as medium-sized. V gene TRBV18 combines with J gene TRBJ2-1; 8 bases map to TRBD1. CDR1 and CDR2 (germline): KGHSH, LQKENI. This CDR3 is 16 amino acids long. The junction had 11 bases not matched to a gene; V was cut back by 3 bases and J by 7 bases. This CDR3 reads CASSPGQVRWWNEQFF. CDR3 coding DNA: TGTGCCAGCTCACCGGGACAGGTTCGTTGGTGGAATGAGCAGTTCTTC.

The chain joins TRBV30 to TRBJ1-2; D is uncertain. Trimming removed 3 bases from V and 8 bases from J, with 10 bases in between. CDR1 GTSNPN and CDR2 SVGIG come from the germline V gene (reference sequence). This CDR3 is 11 amino acids long. CDR3 sequence: CAWRRAGGYTF. In nucleotides, the CDR3 is TGTGCCTGGAGACGGGCCGGAGGCTACACCTTC.

This clone came up once. The chain joins TRBV11-2 to TRBJ2-4; no firm D call. Germline V lookup: CDR1 SGHAT, CDR2 FQNNGV. V was trimmed by 0 bases and J by 0 bases, leaving 12 bases between them. The CDR3 totals 17 residues. CDR3 nucleotides: TGTGCCAGCAGCTTAGAAGGGTTCACAATAGCCAAAAACATTCAGTACTTC. Its translation: CASSLEGFTIAKNIQYF.

The chain combines TRBV7-6 with TRBJ1-1; 7 nucleotides align to TRBD1. Germline CDR1 and CDR2: SGHVS and FNYEAQ. The length of the CDR3 is 14 residues. V lost 4 bases to trimming and J lost 6 bases; unmatched junction nucleotides: 8. Here the CDR3 reads CASSSSGGFSEAFF. The CDR3 bases are TGTGCCAGCAGCTCTTCAGGGGGATTCTCTGAAGCTTTCTTT. Full variable domain (outside the CDR3, taken from reference TRBV7-6 and TRBJ1-1): GAGVSQSPRYKVTKRGQDVALRCDPISGHVSLYWYRQALGQGPEFLTYFNYEAQQDKSGLPNDRFSAERPEGSISTLTIQRTEQRDSAMYRCASSSSGGFSEAFFGQGTRLTVV.

The chain is built from TRBV6-6 and TRBJ2-1, with TRBD2 as a possible D gene (6 bases). The V end was cut by 0 bases, the J end by 4 bases, with 10 bases between. In germline, CDR1 is MNHNY, CDR2 SVGAGI (reference sequence). The CDR3 runs to 15 residues. CDR3 protein: CASSYSPAGYNEQFF. CDR3 bases: TGTGCCAGCAGTTACTCTCCAGCGGGTTACAATGAGCAGTTCTTC.

The CDR3 bases are TGTGCCAGCAGCTTGGCAGGGGGGAGGACTGAAGCTTTCTTT. It specifies CASSLAGGRTEAFF. This chain links TRBV5-4 with TRBJ1-1, with 7 bases lining up with TRBD1. CDR1 and CDR2 (germline): SGHNT, YYREEE (reference sequence). The CDR3 has 14 residues. Unmatched junction bases numbered 4, after V lost 0 bases and J lost 5 bases.

J is TRBJ1-2 and V is TRBV6-5; D perhaps matches TRBD1 (5 bases). Germline values: CDR1 MNHEY, CDR2 SVGAGI. V gave up 0 bases and J gave up 6 bases, with 17 bases separating them. This CDR3 is 16 amino acids long. Here the CDR3 reads CASSYSGGAYVNGYTF. In nucleotides, the CDR3 is TGTGCCAGCAGTTACTCGGGCGGGGCTTATGTTAATGGCTACACCTTC.

This chain uses TRBV9 with TRBJ1-2; no firm D call. This CDR3 has 13 residues. V was trimmed by 0 bases and J by 6 bases, leaving 9 bases between them. CDR1 is SGDLS and CDR2 is YYNGEE in the germline V gene. This chain's CDR3 is CASSVGREDGYTF. The CDR3, as DNA: TGTGCCAGCAGCGTAGGAAGGGAGGATGGCTACACCTTC. The variable domain in full, completed from reference TRBV9 and TRBJ1-2, reads DSGVTQTPKHLITATGQRVTLRCSPRSGDLSVYWYQQSLDQGLQFLIQYYNGEERAKGNILERFSAQQFPDLHSELNLSSLELGDSALYFCASSVGREDGYTFGSGTRLTVV.

The rearrangement joins TRBV7-9 to TRBJ1-5; 10 bases line up with TRBD1. The CDR3 covers 15 residues. Germline V gene lookup returns CDR1 SEHNR and CDR2 FQNEAQ (reference sequence). Trimming at V came to 5 bases and at J to 5 bases, leaving 6 bases not matched to a gene. Here the CDR3 DNA reads TGTGCCAGCAGCAGAACCGGGACAGGGGATCAGCCCCAGCATTTT. Translating it yields CASSRTGTGDQPQHF.

The V and J genes are TRBV7-9 and TRBJ2-1, with D uncertain. This CDR3 spans 16 amino acids. In germline, CDR1 is SEHNR, CDR2 FQNEAQ (reference sequence). V lost 3 bases and J lost 1, with 13 bases in between. CDR3 loop: CASSLVEIKSYNEQFF. The DNA of the CDR3 is TGTGCCAGCAGCTTGGTCGAAATAAAGTCCTACAATGAGCAGTTCTTC.

The V call is TRBV10-3, the J call TRBJ2-7; D unclear. CDR3 length equals 14 residues. CDR1 ENHRY and CDR2 SYGVKD come from the germline V gene. Deletions cut 0 bases from V and 2 bases from J, with 8 bases between. As DNA, the CDR3 is TGTGCCATCAGTGAGTCAGACAAACCCTACGAGCAGTACTTC. This gives the protein CAISESDKPYEQYF.

This chain links TRBV7-9 with TRBJ1-2, with a tentative D call TRBD1 (6 bases). There are 12 residues in the CDR3. From germline, CDR1 is SEHNR and CDR2 FQNEAQ (reference sequence). Between the trimmed V and J ends, which lost 2 bases and 14 bases, there was a span of 15 bases. The CDR3 spells CASSLNPLDRTF. CDR3 in DNA: TGTGCCAGCAGCTTAAATCCCTTGGACAGAACCTTC.

This CDR3 is CASSLGTSGSTEAFF. DNA of the CDR3: TGCGCCAGCAGCTTGGGAACTTCCGGTAGCACTGAAGCTTTCTTT. The chain employs TRBV5-1 and TRBJ1-1; D remains ambiguous. V lost 0 bases to trimming and J lost 4 bases, with 13 bases between them. Germline V gene lookup returns CDR1 SGHRS and CDR2 YFSETQ. The CDR3 is 15 residues long.

V gene TRBV7-3 combines with J gene TRBJ2-3, with 12 bases aligning to TRBD2. Trimming removed 2 bases from V and 3 bases from J; junction bases left unmatched: 0. The CDR3 is 15 amino acids. Germline V lookup: CDR1 SGHTA, CDR2 FQGTGA. In DNA form, the CDR3 reads TGTGCCAGCAGCTTAGGACTAGCGGGGACAGATACGCAGTATTTT. Its translation is CASSLGLAGTDTQYF.

The genes are TRBV7-9 and TRBJ1-4; no reliable D call. The CDR3 consists of 11 residues. Looked up from germline, CDR1 is SEHNR and CDR2 is FQNEAQ (reference sequence). Trimming cost V 5 bases and J 5 bases, with 3 bases left between them. The CDR3 sequence is CASSPNEKLFF. DNA of the CDR3: TGTGCCAGCAGCCCAAATGAAAAACTGTTTTTT.

This clone was counted only a few times. The chain is built from TRBV27 and TRBJ2-7, with D perhaps TRBD2 (5 bases). Germline assignment: CDR1 MNHEY and CDR2 SMNVEV (reference sequence). CDR3 size: 13 residues. The V end lost 4 bases, the J end lost 2 bases, and 9 bases lay between the germline ends. The CDR3 DNA sequence: TGTGCCAGCAGTTCCCCGGGAACCTACGAGCAGTACTTC. Translating gives CASSSPGTYEQYF.

This chain links TRBV7-2 with TRBJ1-2; D ambiguous. The ends were cut back, 1 base at V and 3 bases at J, with 12 bases in the middle. The CDR3 runs to 15 residues. Germline V CDR1 and CDR2: SGHTA, FQGNSA. CDR3 in amino acids: CASSLGLSMDYGYTF. CDR3 sequence (DNA): TGTGCCAGCAGCTTAGGCCTGTCGATGGACTATGGCTACACCTTC.

The chain uses TRBV7-2 and TRBJ2-3; no definite D call. Germline V gives CDR1 SGHTA, CDR2 FQGNSA. The CDR3 contains 15 residues. The V end lost 1 base, the J end lost 0 bases, and 8 bases lay between the germline ends. This CDR3 reads CASSLGATSTDTQYF. The CDR3 nucleotides read TGTGCCAGCAGCTTAGGGGCCACTAGCACAGATACGCAGTATTTT.

The J gene is TRBJ1-2, the V gene TRBV9; possibly TRBD1 for D (5 bases). CDR1 and CDR2 (germline): SGDLS, YYNGEE. CDR3 length equals 16 residues. V lost 0 bases and J lost 7, with 19 bases in between. The CDR3 loop is CASSVGPALGVGGYTF. For the CDR3, the DNA is TGTGCCAGCAGCGTAGGACCGGCTTTAGGGGTTGGTGGCTACACCTTC.

This chain connects TRBV19 to TRBJ2-3, with 15 bases that match TRBD2. Germline values: CDR1 LNHDA, CDR2 SQIVND (reference sequence). The CDR3 contains 19 residues. V was clipped by 4 bases and J by 2 bases; unmatched bases: 10. CDR3 loop: CASSTDRGLAGGLTDTQYF. The CDR3 bases are TGTGCCAGTAGTACCGACAGGGGACTAGCGGGGGGCCTCACAGATACGCAGTATTTT.

This clone was seen only once. The chain recombines TRBV9 with TRBJ1-5; tentative D call: TRBD1 (5 bases). Germline CDR1 reads SGDLS; CDR2 reads YYNGEE. V lost 0 bases, J lost 6 bases, and 10 bases lay in between. The CDR3 has 14 amino acids. The CDR3 protein is CASSVGGGGQPQHF. The CDR3 coding sequence is TGTGCCAGCAGCGTAGGTGGGGGGGGTCAGCCCCAGCATTTT. The full variable domain, its missing parts supplied by reference TRBV9 and TRBJ1-5, is DSGVTQTPKHLITATGQRVTLRCSPRSGDLSVYWYQQSLDQGLQFLIQYYNGEERAKGNILERFSAQQFPDLHSELNLSSLELGDSALYFCASSVGGGGQPQHFGDGTRLSIL.